This passage covers 23 T cell receptor beta chains from one sample sequenced in a study of OX40 agonist ivuxolimab in advanced cancers. Only in-frame clones appear in the TCRdb table, and some are missing; sequencing was by immunoSEQ multiplex PCR. The sample lists some 45,000 clones, roughly 93% seen once, with 15% to 20% in the top ten. The sample here was CD4+ or CD8+ T cells sorted from blood, taken in a trial of the OX40 agonist ivuxolimab. The origin of the receptors is an adult with an advanced solid tumor such as melanoma, head and neck, liver or kidney cancer.

The chain is built from TRBV27 and TRBJ2-3; no clear D. Trimming took off 2 bases at V and 0 bases at J, with 3 bases between the two ends. Germline V gives CDR1 MNHEY, CDR2 SMNVEV (reference sequence). The CDR3 has 13 residues. CDR3 sequence reads: CASSLVSTDTQYF. The CDR3 DNA follows: TGTGCCAGCAGTTTAGTCAGCACAGATACGCAGTATTTT.

This clone occurred once. The rearrangement links TRBV14 to TRBJ2-3, with unresolved D. Germline values: CDR1 SGHDN, CDR2 FVKESK. V was clipped by 3 bases and J by 4 bases, with 14 bases between them. There are 15 residues in the CDR3. In DNA form, the CDR3 reads TGTGCCAGCAGCCACGGTAGTGGGGAAGCAGATACGCAGTATTTT. This gives the protein CASSHGSGEADTQYF.

This clone was seen a few times. The chain uses TRBV19 and TRBJ1-3, with D perhaps matching TRBD1 (5 bases). The CDR3 sequence is 12 residues long. CDR1 is LNHDA, CDR2 SQIVND, per germline (reference sequence). Trimming cost V 10 bases and J 1 base, with 8 bases left between them. In nucleotides, the CDR3 is TGTGCCACCGGGGGTTCTGGAAACACCATATATTTT. Translation gives CATGGSGNTIYF.

The V gene is TRBV9, the J gene TRBJ1-2; 10 nucleotides agree with TRBD1. Germline V CDR1 and CDR2: SGDLS, YYNGEE. Trimming cost V 1 base and J 7 bases; bases outside gene matches: 7. The CDR3 runs 15 residues. The CDR3 region is CASSVSGQGNGGYTF. The CDR3 DNA reads TGTGCCAGCAGCGTATCGGGACAGGGGAACGGTGGCTACACCTTC.

The table lists this clone with a few counts. This chain uses TRBV28 with TRBJ1-1; TRBD1 is a possible D gene (5 bases). CDR1 is MDHEN and CDR2 is SYDVKM in the germline V gene. Trimming removed 8 bases from V and 1 base from J, with 8 bases in between. The length of the CDR3 is 12 residues. Here the CDR3 reads CASRTGNTEAFF. The CDR3 DNA is TGTGCCAGCCGAACAGGGAACACTGAAGCTTTCTTT.

This chain joins TRBV6-5 and TRBJ1-4; 7 nucleotides line up with TRBD1. V trimming: 8 bases; J trimming: 5 bases; junction bases outside the gene matches: 8. Germline V CDR1 and CDR2: MNHEY, SVGAGI. CDR3 size: 14 residues. This chain's CDR3 is CASGWDSLNEKLFF. CDR3 in DNA: TGTGCCAGCGGATGGGACAGCTTAAATGAAAAACTGTTTTTT.

V usage is TRBV11-2 and J usage is TRBJ1-1; 7 nucleotides agree with TRBD1. Germline V gene lookup returns CDR1 SGHAT and CDR2 FQNNGV. CDR3 length: 15 residues. With V trimmed by 2 bases and J by 6 bases, 9 bases remained unmatched. CDR3 region: CASSLWRDSLSEAFF. The DNA of the CDR3 is TGTGCCAGCAGCTTATGGCGGGACAGCCTCTCTGAAGCTTTCTTT. Full variable domain (rest looked up from reference TRBV11-2 and TRBJ1-1): EAGVAQSPRYKIIEKRQSVAFWCNPISGHATLYWYQQILGQGPKLLIQFQNNGVVDDSQLPKDRFSAERLKGVDSTLKIQPAKLEDSAVYLCASSLWRDSLSEAFFGQGTRLTVV.

V gene TRBV5-1 combines with J gene TRBJ2-2; 14 bases fit TRBD2. Germline V gene lookup returns CDR1 SGHRS and CDR2 YFSETQ. V was clipped by 5 bases and J by 0 bases; unmatched bases: 3. The CDR3 loop spans 17 amino acids. The CDR3 loop reads CASRVGLAGANTGELFF. CDR3 nucleotide sequence: TGCGCCAGCAGGGTGGGACTAGCGGGAGCGAACACCGGGGAGCTGTTTTTT.

This clone was counted a single time. This chain connects TRBV19 to TRBJ2-7; D is perhaps TRBD2 (6 bases). The CDR3 is 12 amino acids. Germline CDR1 and CDR2: LNHDA and SQIVND (reference sequence). Trimming left V 7 bases short and J 4 bases short, with 11 bases between. The CDR3 loop is CASMGLAYEQYF. CDR3 DNA sequence: TGTGCCAGTATGGGACTGGCGTACGAGCAGTACTTC.

The rearrangement links TRBV29-1 to TRBJ2-3; 11 nucleotides align to TRBD1. The CDR3 spans 17 residues. V lost 5 bases, J lost 1 base, and 11 bases stayed unmatched. Germline CDR1 and CDR2: SQVTM and ANQGSEA. The CDR3 DNA reads TGCAGCGTTACGGGACAGGGGGTACGATTTGGCACAGATACGCAGTATTTT. This codes for CSVTGQGVRFGTDTQYF.

The chain employs TRBV6-4 and TRBJ1-5; TRBD1 matches 7 bases. This CDR3 has 18 amino acids. V lost 2 bases and J lost 1; bases outside the gene matches: 11. The germline gives CDR1 MRHNA, CDR2 SNTAGT. The CDR3 loop is CASSDPPRGDRSNQPQHF. CDR3 coding DNA: TGTGCCAGCAGTGACCCCCCTCGGGGGGACAGAAGCAATCAGCCCCAGCATTTT.

V gene TRBV7-9 combines with J gene TRBJ1-2, with 7 bases identical to TRBD1. The CDR3 sequence is 15 residues long. CDR1 and CDR2 from the germline V gene are SEHNR and FQNEAQ (reference sequence). The junction had 11 bases not matched to a gene; V was cut back by 5 bases and J by 5 bases. CDR3 amino acids: CASSDWTGVGYGYTF. The CDR3 DNA is TGTGCCAGCAGCGATTGGACAGGCGTGGGATATGGCTACACCTTC.

The V call is TRBV5-6, the J call TRBJ2-5; TRBD2 is a possible D gene (6 bases). The CDR3 is 15 amino acids. Trimming left V 4 bases short and J 5 bases short, with 18 bases between. CDR1 is SGHDT and CDR2 is YYEEEE in the germline V gene. The CDR3 coding sequence is TGTGCCAGCAGCCCGGGGACTGTGGTTGGGGAGACCCAGTACTTC. Residues: CASSPGTVVGETQYF. Supplemented by reference TRBV5-6 and TRBJ2-5, the full variable domain reads DAGVTQSPTHLIKTRGQQVTLRCSPKSGHDTVSWYQQALGQGPQFIFQYYEEEERQRGNFPDRFSGHQFPNYSSELNVNALLLGDSALYLCASSPGTVVGETQYFGPGTRLLVL.

The table lists this clone with a count of one. J is TRBJ1-1 and V is TRBV19, with TRBD1 as a possible D gene (5 bases). Germline assignment: CDR1 LNHDA and CDR2 SQIVND (reference sequence). This CDR3 has 13 residues. The V and J ends lost 5 bases and 11 bases respectively, with 18 bases between them. In DNA, the CDR3 is TGTGCCAGTAGTTTTCGACCCAGGGTATTGGCTTTCTTT. Protein product: CASSFRPRVLAFF.

The chain is built from TRBV9 and TRBJ2-2, with 11 bases matching TRBD2. Germline V CDR1 and CDR2: SGDLS, YYNGEE. With 4 bases clipped from V and 3 bases from J, the junction kept 8 bases outside the gene matches. The CDR3 length is 17 residues. The CDR3 region is CASSSGPGLADTGELFF. Written as DNA, the CDR3 is TGTGCCAGCAGCTCGGGCCCGGGACTAGCGGACACCGGGGAGCTGTTTTTT. Together with reference TRBV9 and TRBJ2-2, the CDR3 gives the full variable domain: DSGVTQTPKHLITATGQRVTLRCSPRSGDLSVYWYQQSLDQGLQFLIQYYNGEERAKGNILERFSAQQFPDLHSELNLSSLELGDSALYFCASSSGPGLADTGELFFGEGSRLTVL.

This chain uses TRBV6-1 with TRBJ2-5; no firm D call. V was cut by 0 bases and J by 5 bases, with 13 bases left in between. Germline V gives CDR1 MNHNS, CDR2 SASEGT. This CDR3 region has 15 residues. CDR3 nucleotides: TGTGCCAGCAGTGAAGCGCTAGGAGTAGGGGAGACCCAGTACTTC. It translates to CASSEALGVGETQYF.

This rearrangement joins TRBV5-8 to TRBJ2-2, with D hard to call. Germline CDR1 SGHTS, CDR2 YDEGEE. V was shortened by 1 base and J by 2 bases, with 9 bases between the two germline ends. This CDR3 has 15 residues. The CDR3 region is CASSLLWENTGELFF. As DNA, the CDR3 is TGTGCCAGCAGCTTGCTTTGGGAAAACACCGGGGAGCTGTTTTTT.

CDR3 coding DNA: TGTGCCAGCAGTTACGCGTCCGTGGGGAACAATCAGCCCCAGCATTTT. This encodes CASSYASVGNNQPQHF. The V and J genes are TRBV6-6 and TRBJ1-5, with D hard to call. The CDR3 extends over 16 amino acids. The V and J ends lost 2 bases and 3 bases respectively, with 14 bases between them. The germline V gene encodes CDR1 MNHNY and CDR2 SVGAGI (reference sequence).

The J gene is TRBJ2-1, the V gene TRBV5-1; D is possibly TRBD2 (6 bases). Germline V gene sequence: CDR1 SGHRS, CDR2 YFSETQ. The CDR3 sequence is 11 residues long. Trimming left V 7 bases short and J 5 bases short, with 7 bases between. For the CDR3, the DNA is TGCGCCAGCGGACTAAACAATGAGCAGTTCTTC. Encoded protein: CASGLNNEQFF.

This clone was counted a few times. The J gene is TRBJ1-2, the V gene TRBV29-1; possibly TRBD1 for D (5 bases). The germline V gene has CDR1 SQVTM and CDR2 ANQGSEA. V lost 5 bases and J lost 4, with 11 bases in between. The CDR3 covers 12 residues. The CDR3 DNA reads TGCAGCGTTTACAGGAGCTTCTATGGCTACACCTTC. It is translated as CSVYRSFYGYTF. Full variable domain (outside the CDR3, taken from reference TRBV29-1 and TRBJ1-2): SAVISQKPSRDICQRGTSLTIQCQVDSQVTMMFWYRQQPGQSLTLIATANQGSEATYESGFVIDKFPISRPNLTFSTLTVSNMSPEDSSIYLCSVYRSFYGYTFGSGTRLTVV.

The chain links TRBV28 to TRBJ1-3; no clear D gene. CDR1 MDHEN and CDR2 SYDVKM come from the germline V gene. The V gene lost 2 bases and the J gene lost 2 bases, with 16 bases spanning the gap. The CDR3 sequence is 17 residues long. DNA for the CDR3: TGTGCCAGCAGTTTAGAGGCTTGGGCGTACGCTGGAAACACCATATATTTT. It codes for CASSLEAWAYAGNTIYF.

This clone was counted once. The chain recombines TRBV6-5 with TRBJ2-7; a possible D gene is TRBD2 (6 bases). Trimming left V 5 bases short and J 5 bases short, with 19 bases between. CDR3 length: 15 residues. The germline V gene encodes CDR1 MNHEY and CDR2 SVGAGI. The CDR3 bases are TGTGCCAGCAGTCTCGGGCGGGGCCCCCGGAACGAGCAGTACTTC. It specifies CASSLGRGPRNEQYF.

The chain couples TRBV14 to TRBJ2-2; D remains unclear. V lost 4 bases, J lost 3 bases, and 6 bases lay in between. Germline V lookup: CDR1 SGHDN, CDR2 FVKESK. The CDR3 extends over 13 amino acids. The CDR3 nucleotides are TGTGCCAGCAGCCCCCTGGACACCGGGGAGCTGTTTTTT. As protein: CASSPLDTGELFF.